The present entry profiles one T cell receptor beta chain with its context. The data belong to a study of T cell changes during pregnancy in multiple sclerosis. The CDR3 runs to 15 residues. The ends lost 3 bases at V and 5 bases at J; junction bases unmatched: 3. In germline, CDR1 is MGHRA, CDR2 YSYEKL. TCRdb's copy holds only in-frame clones and misses some; the assay was immunoSEQ multiplex PCR. Seen here are more than 70,000 clones, 75% to 95% observed once, and the top ten hold around 0.93%. This clonotype was obtained from a female donor with multiple sclerosis, enrolled in a pregnancy study. The sample here was peripheral blood, taken before pregnancy. The chain carries TRBV4-1 and TRBJ1-6; 8 bases agree with TRBD1. Here the CDR3 DNA reads TGCGCCAGCAGCCAGGAGACAGGGGATAATTCACCCCTCCACTTT. It codes for CASSQETGDNSPLHF.